There are a few counts of the clone carrying this T cell receptor beta chain. Germline values: CDR1 ENHRY, CDR2 SYGVKD. This CDR3 region has 16 residues. Trimming took off 4 bases at V and 8 bases at J, with 22 bases between the two ends. The entry originates in a study of T cells after yellow fever vaccination. As TCR cDNA was made by 5'RACE template switching, a universal primer site and UMIs were added. TCRdb ran MiXCR on the 5' RACE reads and lists one entry per CDR3 protein. The sample has 150,000 or so distinct CDR3 sequences; around 9.7% are singletons. The sequence was collected from a man aged 18 to 30 who received the YFV17D yellow fever vaccine. This specimen consisted of CD8+ T cells sorted from PBMCs, obtained 45 days after the yellow fever booster vaccination. The gene calls are TRBV10-3 and TRBJ2-3, with D perhaps TRBD1 or TRBD2 (5 bases each). The CDR3 bases are TGTGCCATCAGTGGATCGGGGACCCCCGTTGGAGGTACGCAGTATTTT. Amino acids: CAISGSGTPVGGTQYF.